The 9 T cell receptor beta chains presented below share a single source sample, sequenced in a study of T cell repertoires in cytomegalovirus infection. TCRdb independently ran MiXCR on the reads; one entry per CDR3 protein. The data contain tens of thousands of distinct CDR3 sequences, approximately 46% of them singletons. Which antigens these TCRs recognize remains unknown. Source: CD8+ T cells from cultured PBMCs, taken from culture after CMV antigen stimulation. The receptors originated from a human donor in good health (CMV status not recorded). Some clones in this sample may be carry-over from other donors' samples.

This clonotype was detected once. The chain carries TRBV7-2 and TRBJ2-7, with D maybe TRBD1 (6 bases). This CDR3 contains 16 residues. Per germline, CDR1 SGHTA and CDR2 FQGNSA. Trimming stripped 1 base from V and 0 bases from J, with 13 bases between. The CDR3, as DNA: TGTGCCAGCAGCTTAGACAGGGCCCAAATCTCCTACGAGCAGTACTTC. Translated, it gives CASSLDRAQISYEQYF.

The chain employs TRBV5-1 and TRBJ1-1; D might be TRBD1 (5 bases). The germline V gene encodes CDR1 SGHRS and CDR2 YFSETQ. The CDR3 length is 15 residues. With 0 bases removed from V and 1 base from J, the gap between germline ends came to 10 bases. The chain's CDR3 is CASSLARGSNTEAFF. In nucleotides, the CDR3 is TGCGCCAGCAGCTTGGCGAGGGGCTCGAACACTGAAGCTTTCTTT.

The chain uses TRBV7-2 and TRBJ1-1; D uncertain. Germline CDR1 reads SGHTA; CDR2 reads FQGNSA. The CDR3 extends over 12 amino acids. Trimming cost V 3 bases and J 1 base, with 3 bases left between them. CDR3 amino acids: CASSFKNTEAFF. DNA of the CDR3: TGTGCCAGCAGCTTCAAGAACACTGAAGCTTTCTTT.

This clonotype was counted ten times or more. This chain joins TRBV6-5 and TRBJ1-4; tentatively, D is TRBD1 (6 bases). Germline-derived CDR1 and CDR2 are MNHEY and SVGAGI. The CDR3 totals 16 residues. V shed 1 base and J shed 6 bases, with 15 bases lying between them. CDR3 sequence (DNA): TGTGCCAGCAGTTACTTACAGGGTGGTGTCGATGAAAAACTGTTTTTT. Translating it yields CASSYLQGGVDEKLFF.

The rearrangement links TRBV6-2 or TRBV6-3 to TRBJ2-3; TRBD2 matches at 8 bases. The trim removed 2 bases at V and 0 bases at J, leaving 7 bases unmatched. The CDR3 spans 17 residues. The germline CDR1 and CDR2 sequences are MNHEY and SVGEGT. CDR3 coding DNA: TGTGCCAGCAGTTACCGGTCTAGCGGGCTGAGCACAGATACGCAGTATTTT. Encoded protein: CASSYRSSGLSTDTQYF.

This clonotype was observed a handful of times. The CDR3 DNA is TGTGCCAGTAGCCTTGATCGACAGGGGGCAAACTATGGCTACACCTTC. This encodes CASSLDRQGANYGYTF. The genes are TRBV19 and TRBJ1-2, with 10 bases that match TRBD1. With 6 bases clipped from V and 2 bases from J, the junction kept 9 bases outside the gene matches. The CDR3 has 16 residues. Germline V gives CDR1 LNHDA, CDR2 SQIVND (reference sequence).

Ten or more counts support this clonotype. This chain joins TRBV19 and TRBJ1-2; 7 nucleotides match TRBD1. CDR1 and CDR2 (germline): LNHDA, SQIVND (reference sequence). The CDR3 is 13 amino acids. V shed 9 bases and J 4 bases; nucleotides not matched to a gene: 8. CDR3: CASQRQGGYGYTF. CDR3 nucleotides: TGTGCCAGCCAGCGTCAGGGGGGCTATGGCTACACCTTC.

The CDR3 sequence: CATTDTMTNQPQHF. The CDR3 DNA sequence: TGTGCCACAACCGACACCATGACTAATCAGCCCCAGCATTTT. The chain couples TRBV2 to TRBJ1-5; D remains unclear. Trimming shortened V by 10 bases and J by 4 bases, and 17 bases separated the two germline ends. The CDR3 consists of 14 residues. Per the germline V gene, CDR1 is SNHLY and CDR2 is FYNNEI.

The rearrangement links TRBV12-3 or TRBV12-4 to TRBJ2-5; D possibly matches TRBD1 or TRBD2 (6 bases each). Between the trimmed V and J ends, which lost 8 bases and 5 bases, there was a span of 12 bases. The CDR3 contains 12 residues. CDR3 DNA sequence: TGTGCCAGCCAGGGGAGGTCGGAGACCCAGTACTTC. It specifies CASQGRSETQYF.